This T cell receptor (beta chain) was sequenced for a study of blood T cell repertoires in COVID-19. Study at large: Sample material is recorded as cDNA or gDNA derived from T cells, B-cell-depleted T cells, or PBMCs.

V gave up 6 bases and J gave up 4 bases, with 19 bases separating them. CDR1 and CDR2 from the germline V gene are MDHEN and SYDVKM. This CDR3 has 16 residues. Clones were read by immunoSEQ multiplex PCR, and TCRdb kept only the in-frame ones, dropping some. Among 25,000 to 30,000 clones listed, 90% were seen once. The chain is built from TRBV28 and TRBJ2-1, with D perhaps matching TRBD2 (6 bases). The sequenced material came from peripheral blood. This clonotype originated in a human donor in a cohort sampled during active COVID-19. CDR3 sequence: CASSTVAGGIYNEQFF. CDR3 sequence (DNA): TGTGCCAGCAGCACCGTGGCCGGAGGGATATACAATGAGCAGTTCTTC.